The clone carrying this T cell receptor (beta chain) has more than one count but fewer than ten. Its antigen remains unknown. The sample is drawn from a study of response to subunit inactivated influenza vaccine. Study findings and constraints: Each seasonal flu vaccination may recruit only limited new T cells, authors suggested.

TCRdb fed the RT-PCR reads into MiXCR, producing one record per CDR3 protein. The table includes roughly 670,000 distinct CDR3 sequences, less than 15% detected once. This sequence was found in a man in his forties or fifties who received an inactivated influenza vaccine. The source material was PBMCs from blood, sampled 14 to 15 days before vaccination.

The CDR3 DNA follows: TGCGCCAGCAGGGACAAGGGGGGCTCTGGCTACACCTTC. This encodes CASRDKGGSGYTF. This chain joins TRBV4-3 and TRBJ1-2; a weak D match, TRBD1 (6 bases). The ends were cut back, 6 bases at V and 7 bases at J, with 15 bases in the middle. The germline gives CDR1 LGHNA, CDR2 YSLEER. The CDR3 totals 13 residues.